The 30 T cell receptor beta chains below were found in one sample sequenced in a study of response to subunit inactivated influenza vaccine. TCRdb ran MiXCR on the RT-PCR reads and lists one entry per CDR3 protein. The sample holds over 800,000 distinct CDR3 sequences, about 20% seen once. The sequenced sample was PBMCs from blood, obtained approximately 5 days after vaccination. The receptors originated from a man aged 45-65 years who received an inactivated influenza vaccine.

This clonotype was detected many times. The chain is built from TRBV5-1 and TRBJ2-3, with a weak D call TRBD2 (5 bases). Germline V gene lookup returns CDR1 SGHRS and CDR2 YFSETQ. V lost 4 bases and J lost 1, with 10 bases in between. The CDR3 consists of 14 residues. The CDR3 DNA follows: TGCGCCAGCAGCCCGGAGGCAGGCACAGATACGCAGTATTTT. Encoded protein: CASSPEAGTDTQYF.

This clonotype came up many times. The rearrangement links TRBV20-1 to TRBJ2-5, with 9 bases that match TRBD2. This CDR3 spans 15 amino acids. Germline V gene sequence: CDR1 DFQATT, CDR2 SNEGSKA (reference sequence). V shed 1 base and J 6 bases; nucleotides not matched to a gene: 9. The CDR3 region is CSARGAGGPVKTQYF. The CDR3 bases are TGCAGTGCTAGAGGTGCGGGAGGGCCGGTGAAGACCCAGTACTTC.

There are many counts of this clonotype. The V call is TRBV5-1, the J call TRBJ2-3, with a possible D match to TRBD1 (5 bases). This CDR3 is built from 14 residues. V shed 9 bases and J shed 0 bases, with 14 bases lying between them. The germline CDR1 and CDR2 sequences are SGHRS and YFSETQ. The CDR3 region has the DNA TGCGCCACAGCACGACAGACTAGCACAGATACGCAGTATTTT. Encoded protein: CATARQTSTDTQYF.

This clonotype was observed a few times. This rearrangement joins TRBV5-1 to TRBJ2-5; D could derive from TRBD1 or TRBD2 (5 bases each). The CDR3 runs 15 residues. CDR1 is SGHRS, CDR2 YFSETQ, per germline. V was clipped by 0 bases and J by 3 bases, with 12 bases between them. The CDR3 DNA follows: TGCGCCAGCAGCTTGGCCAAGGGGAGAAAAGAGACCCAGTACTTC. As protein: CASSLAKGRKETQYF.

CDR3 sequence reads: CSARVGGVSNQPQHF. The CDR3 DNA follows: TGCAGTGCTAGAGTCGGCGGTGTTAGCAATCAGCCCCAGCATTTT. J is TRBJ1-5 and V is TRBV20-1; unclear D gene. Trimming left V 1 base short and J 0 bases short, with 10 bases between. CDR1 DFQATT and CDR2 SNEGSKA come from the germline V gene (reference sequence). The CDR3 consists of 15 residues.

In this sample, this clonotype turned up a few times. The chain uses TRBV10-3 and TRBJ1-4; D possibly corresponds to TRBD1 (6 bases). V was clipped by 3 bases and J by 7 bases, with 12 bases between them. The germline gives CDR1 ENHRY, CDR2 SYGVKD. The CDR3 length is 14 residues. CDR3 DNA sequence: TGTGCCATCAGTGAATCAGGGGTACTTGAAAAACTGTTTTTT. Its protein is CAISESGVLEKLFF.

This chain links TRBV27 with TRBJ1-2; 7 positions agree with TRBD1. The CDR3 extends over 14 amino acids. The germline V gene encodes CDR1 MNHEY and CDR2 SMNVEV (reference sequence). The V segment lost 2 bases and the J segment 4 bases; nucleotides outside the gene matches: 4. DNA for the CDR3: TGTGCCAGCAGTTTAAAGGGGGCCTTCTATGGCTACACCTTC. Its translation is CASSLKGAFYGYTF.

V gene TRBV28 combines with J gene TRBJ2-1; D may be TRBD1 or TRBD2 (6 bases each). The CDR3 is made up of 14 amino acids. The V end lost 6 bases, the J end lost 4 bases, and 13 bases lay between the germline ends. Germline-derived CDR1 and CDR2 are MDHEN and SYDVKM. CDR3 sequence (DNA): TGTGCCAGCAGGGCGGGACATAGTTACAATGAGCAGTTCTTC. This gives the protein CASRAGHSYNEQFF.

The chain joins TRBV29-1 to TRBJ2-7, with D tentatively TRBD1 (5 bases). V shed 4 bases and J shed 3 bases, with 10 bases lying between them. Per the germline V gene, CDR1 is SQVTM and CDR2 is ANQGSEA. The CDR3 is made up of 12 amino acids. The DNA for the CDR3 is TGCAGCGTTGGACAGTCTGGCTACGAGCAGTACTTC. Amino acid sequence: CSVGQSGYEQYF.

The V gene is TRBV12-3 or TRBV12-4, the J gene TRBJ1-6, with no clear D. The germline V and J ends were trimmed by 9 bases and 7 bases, with 13 bases remaining between them. This CDR3 is 13 amino acids long. The CDR3 spells CASTLAWNSPLHF. The CDR3 bases are TGTGCCAGTACACTCGCGTGGAATTCACCCCTCCACTTT.

This clonotype was seen only a few times. In DNA, the CDR3 is TGTGCCAGCAGTCCAATAGGGACTAGCGGGAGGGCCAGGGAGCAGTACTTC. It yields the protein CASSPIGTSGRAREQYF. This sequence joins TRBV12-3 or TRBV12-4 and TRBJ2-7; TRBD2 matches at 16 bases. The CDR3 is 17 residues long. The V gene end was trimmed by 5 bases and the J gene end by 7 bases; junction bases not matched to a gene: 11.

The chain uses TRBV10-3 and TRBJ2-3, with D unclear. The CDR3 covers 12 residues. The ends were cut back, 5 bases at V and 2 bases at J, with 5 bases in the middle. CDR1 is ENHRY, CDR2 SYGVKD, per germline. This CDR3 reads CAISQHTDTQYF. The CDR3 region has the DNA TGTGCCATCAGTCAGCACACAGATACGCAGTATTTT.

This clonotype was recorded a few times. V gene TRBV5-6 combines with J gene TRBJ2-7, with D possibly being TRBD2 (6 bases). CDR1 and CDR2 (germline): SGHDT, YYEEEE. The CDR3 is 13 residues long. Trimming took 4 bases from V and 0 from J, leaving 8 bases between them. CDR3 DNA sequence: TGTGCCAGCAGCCACGGGGGCTCCTACGAGCAGTACTTC. This sequence encodes CASSHGGSYEQYF.

At least ten counts were recorded for this clonotype. V gene TRBV29-1 combines with J gene TRBJ2-6; the D is unclear. The CDR3 consists of 13 residues. Trimming took off 4 bases at V and 0 bases at J, with 4 bases between the two ends. CDR1 is SQVTM and CDR2 is ANQGSEA in the germline V gene. The CDR3 DNA is TGCAGCGTTGCCACCTCTGGGGCCAACGTCCTGACTTTC. It specifies CSVATSGANVLTF.

This chain's CDR3 is CASSVDAGLREPQHF. CDR3 in DNA: TGTGCCAGCAGCGTAGACGCGGGGTTGAGGGAGCCCCAGCATTTT. This chain uses TRBV9 with TRBJ1-5; D gene unclear. V lost 0 bases and J lost 8, with 15 bases in between. Germline loops: CDR1 SGDLS, CDR2 YYNGEE. This CDR3 comprises 15 residues.

The chain is built from TRBV25-1 and TRBJ2-5; tentatively, D is TRBD2 (7 bases). The germline V and J ends were trimmed by 0 bases and 2 bases, with 16 bases remaining between them. Looked up from germline, CDR1 is MGHDK and CDR2 is SYGVNS. This CDR3 has 17 residues. CDR3 bases: TGTGCCAGCAGTGAATATTTTTCGGGGGGCCGACAAGAGACCCAGTACTTC. Amino acid sequence: CASSEYFSGGRQETQYF.

This rearrangement joins TRBV5-1 to TRBJ2-2; possibly TRBD1 for D (5 bases). CDR3 length: 14 amino acids. Germline V gene sequence: CDR1 SGHRS, CDR2 YFSETQ. The ends were cut back, 4 bases at V and 4 bases at J, with 11 bases in the middle. The CDR3 sequence: CASSTATVTGELFF. The DNA for the CDR3 is TGCGCCAGCAGCACGGCGACAGTCACCGGGGAGCTGTTTTTT.

The genes are TRBV20-1 and TRBJ2-2; possibly TRBD1 or TRBD2 for D (5 bases each). This CDR3 has 12 amino acids. Germline loops: CDR1 DFQATT, CDR2 SNEGSKA (reference sequence). V lost 6 bases and J lost 4, with 9 bases in between. CDR3 in amino acids: CSASGTTGELFF. CDR3 DNA: TGCAGTGCGTCAGGGACCACCGGGGAGCTGTTTTTT.

This clonotype occurred many times. The chain is built from TRBV20-1 and TRBJ2-1, with D perhaps TRBD2 (6 bases). V lost 6 bases and J 3 bases, leaving 15 bases between the germline ends. This CDR3 spans 14 amino acids. CDR1 and CDR2 (germline): DFQATT, SNEGSKA (reference sequence). CDR3 in DNA: TGCAGTGCGCCACTGGGGGGAGTCTACAATGAGCAGTTCTTC. Translated: CSAPLGGVYNEQFF.

Only a few counts were recorded for this clonotype. The chain employs TRBV28 and TRBJ2-7; TRBD2 aligns across 8 bases. There are 14 residues in the CDR3. CDR1 and CDR2 (germline): MDHEN, SYDVKM. V lost 8 bases to trimming and J lost 0 bases; unmatched junction nucleotides: 6. CDR3 coding DNA: TGTGCCAGCGGCCCTAGCGGGCCCTCCTACGAGCAGTACTTC. It specifies CASGPSGPSYEQYF.

This chain links TRBV10-3 with TRBJ2-1; 8 bases align to TRBD2. The CDR3 has 14 amino acids. Germline V CDR1 and CDR2: ENHRY, SYGVKD. V dropped 7 bases and J dropped 10; count of bases not matched to a gene: 12. The CDR3 here is CAITPGTSFNEQFF. In nucleotides, the CDR3 is TGTGCCATCACCCCCGGGACTAGTTTTAACGAGCAGTTCTTC.

This clonotype was picked up many times. The rearrangement uses TRBV20-1 and TRBJ2-1, with TRBD2 as a possible D gene (6 bases). The CDR3 runs 17 residues. Germline CDR1 is DFQATT and CDR2 is SNEGSKA (reference sequence). Trimming cost V 1 base and J 2 bases, with 18 bases left between them. The CDR3 bases are TGCAGTGCTAGAGGCGTAGCGGCCTTAAAAACCTACAATGAGCAGTTCTTC. Its translation: CSARGVAALKTYNEQFF.

The V gene is TRBV7-2, the J gene TRBJ2-7, with TRBD1 matching over 9 bases. Trimming cost V 0 bases and J 7 bases; bases outside gene matches: 4. The germline gives CDR1 SGHTA, CDR2 FQGNSA. The CDR3 sequence is 14 residues long. The CDR3 nucleotides read TGTGCCAGCAGCTTAGCACAGGGGGCTGGAGAGCAGTACTTC. Encoded protein: CASSLAQGAGEQYF.

This rearrangement joins TRBV18 to TRBJ2-7; no clear D. Trimming removed 0 bases at V and 0 bases at J, with 9 bases between. The CDR3 has 15 amino acids. Germline CDR1 is KGHSH and CDR2 is LQKENI. CDR3 sequence reads: CASSPPRPYSYEQYF. CDR3 sequence (DNA): TGTGCCAGCTCACCACCCCGGCCCTACTCCTACGAGCAGTACTTC.

This clonotype was recorded a few times. V gene TRBV15 combines with J gene TRBJ2-2; possible D gene TRBD2, 6 bases. This CDR3 contains 16 residues. CDR1 and CDR2 from the germline V gene are LNHNV and YYDKDF (reference sequence). Trimming shortened V by 0 bases and J by 5 bases, and 13 bases separated the two germline ends. The CDR3 loop is CATSREEGEETGELFF. The CDR3 region has the DNA TGTGCCACCAGCAGAGAGGAGGGAGAGGAGACCGGGGAGCTGTTTTTT. The whole variable domain, filled in from reference TRBV15 and TRBJ2-2, reads DAMVIQNPRYQVTQFGKPVTLSCSQTLNHNVMYWYQQKSSQAPKLLFHYYDKDFNNEADTPDNFQSRRPNTSFCFLDIRSPGLGDTAMYLCATSREEGEETGELFFGEGSRLTVL.

This clonotype was counted between two and nine times. The chain joins TRBV6-5 to TRBJ1-2; unclear D gene. Germline V lookup: CDR1 MNHEY, CDR2 SVGAGI. The V end was cut by 6 bases, the J end by 1 base, with 9 bases between. The CDR3 spans 13 residues. This chain's CDR3 is CASRHPSNYGYTF. In nucleotides, the CDR3 is TGTGCCAGCAGACACCCCAGTAACTATGGCTACACCTTC.

Only a few counts were recorded for this clonotype. The junction shows a germline mismatch at one end, possibly a read error. The V gene is TRBV4-2, the J gene TRBJ2-5, with 14 bases matching TRBD2. Germline V gene lookup returns CDR1 LGHNA and CDR2 YNFKEQ. The CDR3 totals 15 residues. CDR3 bases: TGTGCCAGCAGCCAAGAGGGACTAGCGGGAGAGGCCCAGTACTTC. Translating it yields CASSQEGLAGEAQYF.

The CDR3 protein is CASSFPGPLHF. The CDR3, as DNA: TGTGCCAGCAGTTTCCCGGGTCCCCTCCACTTT. The chain recombines TRBV12-3 or TRBV12-4 with TRBJ1-6; D is unclear. The CDR3 loop spans 11 amino acids. Trimming pared 3 bases from V and 13 bases from J, leaving 7 bases between.

The genes are TRBV20-1 and TRBJ2-4; D may be TRBD1 or TRBD2 (5 bases each). The germline CDR1 and CDR2 sequences are DFQATT and SNEGSKA (reference sequence). CDR3 length: 15 amino acids. Trimming cost V 1 base and J 0 bases, with 10 bases left between them. For the CDR3, the DNA is TGCAGTGCTAGAGGGGGGTCTACAGCCAAAAACATTCAGTACTTC. It encodes CSARGGSTAKNIQYF.

This clonotype was seen a few times. The CDR3 protein is CASSLSVPDTLSTDTQYF. Written as DNA, the CDR3 is TGTGCCAGCTCACTCAGCGTCCCGGACACCCTGAGCACAGATACGCAGTATTTT. The V gene is TRBV18, the J gene TRBJ2-3; a possible D gene is TRBD1 (5 bases). In germline, CDR1 is KGHSH, CDR2 LQKENI. CDR3 size: 18 residues. The germline V and J ends were trimmed by 4 bases and 0 bases, with 20 bases remaining between them.